This TCR beta chain was documented in a study of blood T cell repertoires in COVID-19. Assay: immunoSEQ multiplex PCR; the TCRdb copy retains only in-frame clones and omits some. The sample carries about 220,000 clones, over 65% recorded once. Germline values: CDR1 MNHEY, CDR2 SVGAGI. V was shortened by 0 bases and J by 6 bases, with 8 bases between the two germline ends. The CDR3 spans 13 residues. V is TRBV6-5 and J is TRBJ1-2, with unresolved D. The receptor's source is a woman aged 60-75 years who had recovered from COVID-19. The sample comprised PBMCs or T cells enriched from blood (not recorded which). CDR3 protein: CASSYSGHHGYTF. In DNA, the CDR3 is TGTGCCAGCAGTTACTCTGGGCACCATGGCTACACCTTC.